The present entry profiles one T cell receptor (beta chain) with its context. This sample stems from a study of blood T cells in healthy people across ages. The use of a sample-barcoded 5' primer and a J-beta primer mix characterized a second PCR of about 7 to 12 cycles. TCRdb called the 5' RACE reads again in MiXCR, with one record for every CDR3 protein. The sample shows 450,000 to 650,000 distinct CDR3 sequences, approximately 25% of them seen only once. CDR3 length equals 16 residues. V dropped 6 bases and J dropped 1; count of bases not matched to a gene: 11. Germline assignment: CDR1 DFQATT and CDR2 SNEGSKA (reference sequence). This sample was also put to use in a study of T cells of mothers and their children. Per that paper: Every mother produced more than 10 million TCR beta CDR3 reads, whereas every child provided about 3 million.

This chain links TRBV20-1 with TRBJ2-5; 10 bases map to TRBD2. The sequenced sample consisted of blood. The source is a boy younger than 18 in good health. The CDR3 protein is CSAGARTSGFQETQYF. CDR3 bases: TGCAGTGCCGGCGCCCGGACTAGCGGATTCCAAGAGACCCAGTACTTC.